This TCR beta chain was found in a study of Tregs in tolerant kidney transplant recipients. Study results and limitations: The small number of patients limits these findings pending further validation. Activated donor B cell expansion appeared to reveal the most relevant donor-specific TCRbeta repertoire. No direct test of biological reproducibility was done here.

To note about this clone: Its antigen remains unknown.

Sequenced by immunoSEQ multiplex PCR; TCRdb stores in-frame clones only, minus some. There are over 50,000 clones in the sample; around 83% occur only once, and around 5.2% lies in the top ten. Unstimulated Tregs (CD4+CD25+CD127-) and CD4+CD25- non-Tregs were sorted from PBMCs. The germline V gene has CDR1 LNHDA and CDR2 SQIVND (reference sequence). CDR3 length: 17 amino acids. Germline trimming cut 7 bases from V and 0 bases from J; bases unmatched to any gene: 9. Source material: CD4+ T cells from blood. The chain recombines TRBV19 with TRBJ2-4, with TRBD1 matching over 10 bases. The receptor comes from a human donor in good health. The chain's CDR3 is CASNTGQGVIAKNIQYF. In DNA, the CDR3 is TGTGCCAGTAATACAGGACAGGGGGTGATAGCCAAAAACATTCAGTACTTC. Drawing the rest from reference TRBV19 and TRBJ2-4, the complete variable domain is DGGITQSPKYLFRKEGQNVTLSCEQNLNHDAMYWYRQDPGQGLRLIYYSQIVNDFQKGDIAEGYSVSREKKESFPLTVTSAQKNPTAFYLCASNTGQGVIAKNIQYFGAGTRLSVL.